Sequencing of this T cell receptor beta chain was carried out in a study of T cell repertoires in cytomegalovirus infection. TCRdb used MiXCR to reprocess the reads, holding one entry per CDR3 protein. This table has around 290,000 distinct CDR3 sequences, roughly a quarter appearing once. From germline, CDR1 is LNHDA and CDR2 SQIVND (reference sequence). V was shortened by 5 bases and J by 0 bases, with 7 bases between the two germline ends. CDR3 length equals 13 residues. The sequence was obtained from a human donor in good health (CMV status not recorded). Some clones in this sample may be carry-over from other donors' samples. Sequencing was carried out using PBMCs. V usage is TRBV19 and J usage is TRBJ1-1; D not resolved. The CDR3: CASSVSVNTEAFF. The CDR3, as DNA: TGTGCCAGTAGTGTCAGCGTGAACACTGAAGCTTTCTTT.